Listed below are T cell receptor beta chains from one sample, sequenced in a study of prognosis after radiotherapy for stage I lung cancer. TCRdb ran MiXCR on the multiplex PCR reads and lists one entry per CDR3 protein. The sample holds fewer than 25,000 distinct CDR3 sequences, 35% to 40% seen once. The sample here was PBMCs, taken before or after stereotactic body radiation therapy (not recorded which). Receptor source: a donor over 45 with non-small cell lung cancer. Each CDR3 is given with its conserved first and last residue. A D gene is named only where the DNA matches it firmly. The listing skips clone size in some rows; elsewhere it reads once, few, many or a size class.

DNA: TGTGCCAGCAGTCGGATAGAAGATACGCAGTATTTT; CDR3: CASSRIEDTQYF; J: TRBJ2-3; V: TRBV3-1; D: NA; size: many
DNA: TGTGCCACCAGTGATTTGCCGACTAGCGGATCCTACAATGAGCAGTTCTTC; CDR3: CATSDLPTSGSYNEQFF; J: TRBJ2-1; V: TRBV24-1; D: TRBD2; size: many
DNA: TGTGCCACCAGCAGAGGCGCAGACAGCCGTCAAGAGACCCAGTACTTC; CDR3: CATSRGADSRQETQYF; J: TRBJ2-5; V: TRBV15; D: NA; size: many
DNA: TGTGCCAGCAGTTTAACCTACGAGCAGTACTTC; CDR3: CASSLTYEQYF; J: TRBJ2-7; V: TRBV27; D: NA; size: many
DNA: TGTGCCAGCAGTAGACAGTCCAATGAGCAGTTCTTC; CDR3: CASSRQSNEQFF; J: TRBJ2-1; V: TRBV6-2/TRBV6-3; D: NA; size: many
DNA: TGCGCCAGCAGCTTGCCTAGTTCTTCCTACGAGCAGTACTTC; CDR3: CASSLPSSSYEQYF; J: TRBJ2-7; V: TRBV5-1; D: NA; size: many
DNA: TGTGCCAGCAGTTACGCGTTAGGGTTCCACGAGCAGTACTTC; CDR3: CASSYALGFHEQYF; J: TRBJ2-7; V: TRBV6-2/TRBV6-3; D: NA; size: NA
DNA: TGCAGTGCTCCAAGCCTAGCTCGGGGCACAGATACGCAGTATTTT; CDR3: CSAPSLARGTDTQYF; J: TRBJ2-3; V: TRBV20-1; D: NA; size: NA
DNA: TGCAGCGTTGATGAGGGCCGGCCATCGGGTGGGGCCAACGTCCTGACTTTC; CDR3: CSVDEGRPSGGANVLTF; J: TRBJ2-6; V: TRBV29-1; D: NA; size: NA
DNA: TGTGCCAGCAGCTTAGCGGGGCTAGCCTACGAGCAGTACTTC; CDR3: CASSLAGLAYEQYF; J: TRBJ2-7; V: TRBV11-3; D: NA; size: NA
DNA: TGTGCCAGCAGTTACGGGATCCTCTATGGCTACACCTTC; CDR3: CASSYGILYGYTF; J: TRBJ1-2; V: TRBV6-5; D: NA; size: NA
DNA: TGCGCCAGCAGCTTGGTCCTAGCGGGAGAGAATGAGCAGTTCTTC; CDR3: CASSLVLAGENEQFF; J: TRBJ2-1; V: TRBV5-1; D: TRBD2; size: many
DNA: TGCGCCAGCAGCCATACGGTGGGACAGGGGGATGGCTACACCTTC; CDR3: CASSHTVGQGDGYTF; J: TRBJ1-2; V: TRBV4-3; D: TRBD1; size: NA
DNA: TGTGCCAGCAGTTTATACAGGGGCTACGAGCAGTACTTC; CDR3: CASSLYRGYEQYF; J: TRBJ2-7; V: TRBV28; D: TRBD1; size: many
DNA: TGTGCCAGCTCGTCAGACAGCCTCTATGGCTACACCTTC; CDR3: CASSSDSLYGYTF; J: TRBJ1-2; V: TRBV18; D: NA; size: many
DNA: TGTGCCAGCAGCTTACTACAGGGGATACCTGAAAAACTGTTTTTT; CDR3: CASSLLQGIPEKLFF; J: TRBJ1-4; V: TRBV11-2; D: TRBD1; size: once
DNA: TGTGCCAGTAGTACTAGTCCCGGGGCCAACGTCCTGACTTTC; CDR3: CASSTSPGANVLTF; J: TRBJ2-6; V: TRBV19; D: NA; size: many
DNA: TGTGCCAGCAGTCCCGACAGGGGCGTCTATGGCTACACCTTC; CDR3: CASSPDRGVYGYTF; J: TRBJ1-2; V: TRBV28; D: TRBD1; size: NA
DNA: TGTGCCAGCAGGGGGCCGATCCAGGGGGCGCACACCGGGGAGCTGTTTTTT; CDR3: CASRGPIQGAHTGELFF; J: TRBJ2-2; V: TRBV7-9; D: TRBD1; size: many
DNA: TGTGCCAGTAGTATAGAGGCGGCTTGGAACTATGGCTACACCTTC; CDR3: CASSIEAAWNYGYTF; J: TRBJ1-2; V: TRBV19; D: NA; size: many
DNA: TGCAGCGTTGACAAGGGACAGGGGAGCTCCTACAATGAGCAGTTCTTC; CDR3: CSVDKGQGSSYNEQFF; J: TRBJ2-1; V: TRBV29-1; D: TRBD1; size: many
DNA: TGTGCCAGCAGGGAGGGGGAGGAGAACACTGAAGCTTTCTTT; CDR3: CASREGEENTEAFF; J: TRBJ1-1; V: TRBV25-1; D: NA; size: many
DNA: TGCAGTGCTGAAAGGGGACCGGCTGGCTACACCTTC; CDR3: CSAERGPAGYTF; J: TRBJ1-2; V: TRBV20-1; D: NA; size: many
DNA: TGTGCCAGCAGTCTGCATGGGCTGGGGGGCGGCAACACTAAAGCTTTCTTT; CDR3: CASSLHGLGGGNTKAFF; J: TRBJ1-1; V: TRBV6-1; D: NA; size: NA
DNA: TGCAGTGCTAGAGATGCTCTAGCGGGAGGTGTTAATGAGCAGTTCTTC; CDR3: CSARDALAGGVNEQFF; J: TRBJ2-1; V: TRBV20-1; D: TRBD2; size: many
DNA: TGTGCCTGGAAAAAAAGCGGGCTAGCGGGAGGGCTTAAGAATGAGCAGTTCTTC; CDR3: CAWKKSGLAGGLKNEQFF; J: TRBJ2-1; V: TRBV30; D: TRBD2; size: NA
DNA: TGTGCCAGCAGTTTTGGGGGTAGCTACGAGCAGTACTTC; CDR3: CASSFGGSYEQYF; J: TRBJ2-7; V: TRBV27; D: NA; size: many